This TCR beta chain was documented in a study of cytomegalovirus exposure and HLA in healthy donors. Trimming pared 2 bases from V and 5 bases from J, leaving 10 bases between. Germline V lookup: CDR1 SGDLS, CDR2 YYNGEE. The CDR3 loop spans 14 amino acids. Regarding this clone: Antigen unknown.

Study results and caveats: A few V segments could not be told apart, such as TRBV6-2 and TRBV6-3, and were left out. More clonal expansion characterized HLA-associated TCR beta chains than equally common others in a later analysis.

Both 60 Vbeta primers and 13 Jbeta primers went into the PCR. Assay used: immunoSEQ multiplex PCR; TCRdb lists only in-frame clones, some missing. The data contain 95,000 to 150,000 clones, roughly 76% of them singletons. The rearrangement links TRBV9 to TRBJ1-4; D unclear. Sequencing input: PBMCs. The sequence came from a woman aged 50 to 60 in good health and CMV-seronegative. In nucleotides, the CDR3 is TGTGCCAGCAGCGTGGAAGTACAGAATGAAAAACTGTTTTTT. Translation: CASSVEVQNEKLFF. Complete variable domain (other parts from reference TRBV9 and TRBJ1-4): DSGVTQTPKHLITATGQRVTLRCSPRSGDLSVYWYQQSLDQGLQFLIQYYNGEERAKGNILERFSAQQFPDLHSELNLSSLELGDSALYFCASSVEVQNEKLFFGSGTQLSVL.